This entry lists 15 T cell receptor beta chains sequenced from one sample in a study of Graves' ophthalmopathy and Graves' hyperthyroidism (dated by TCRdb to the late 2010s). TCRdb lists the instrument as Illumina HiSeq 2000. TCR beta CDR3 regions were amplified from RNA transcripts for repertoire sequencing. A first-round RT-PCR used HTBI primers with the Qiagen OneStep RT-PCR kit, followed by a second-round multiplex PCR, size selection and purification. TCRdb cleaned the public reads at Q25 with fastp, built clones with MiXCR and kept in-frame beta chains. Records with the same CDR3 protein are collapsed into one entry carrying the most frequent genes and DNA. This sample comprises fewer than 600,000 distinct CDR3 sequences, 13% to 15% of them detected only once. Together, the top ten hold over 7.5% of the sample. The sequenced sample consisted of blood. The receptors were sampled from a woman under 40 with Graves' ophthalmopathy. Donor details come from another sample of the same person, matched by shared clones.

The chain joins TRBV29-1 to TRBJ1-1; 7 positions agree with TRBD1. This CDR3 has 13 residues. The germline CDR1 and CDR2 sequences are SQVTM and ANQGSEA. Trimming removed 6 bases from V and 0 bases from J; junction bases left unmatched: 4. Here the CDR3 reads CSVQGKMNTEAFF. The DNA for the CDR3 is TGCAGCGTACAGGGGAAGATGAACACTGAAGCTTTCTTT.

This clonotype was observed many times. This chain uses TRBV28 with TRBJ1-6; D remains unclear. This CDR3 spans 18 amino acids. Germline-derived CDR1 and CDR2 are MDHEN and SYDVKM. The V end was cut by 6 bases, the J end by 3 bases, with 21 bases between. The CDR3 here is CASRTHRRVWGYNSPLHF. CDR3 sequence (DNA): TGTGCCAGCAGGACCCACCGGCGAGTCTGGGGCTATAATTCACCCCTCCACTTT. Full variable domain (missing parts from reference TRBV28 and TRBJ1-6): DVKVTQSSRYLVKRTGEKVFLECVQDMDHENMFWYRQDPGLGLRLIYFSYDVKMKEKGDIPEGYSVSREKKERFSLILESASTNQTSMYLCASRTHRRVWGYNSPLHFGNGTRLTVT.

This clonotype came up many times. The rearrangement uses TRBV29-1 and TRBJ1-1, with 7 bases lining up with TRBD1. Germline CDR1 is SQVTM and CDR2 is ANQGSEA. The CDR3 has 10 amino acids. Trimming removed 7 bases from V and 8 bases from J; junction bases left unmatched: 4. CDR3 sequence reads: CSGRDSEAFF. CDR3 bases: TGCAGCGGGAGGGACAGCGAAGCTTTCTTT.

This clonotype was observed many times. The genes are TRBV20-1 and TRBJ2-7; 7 bases fit TRBD2. Per the germline V gene, CDR1 is DFQATT and CDR2 is SNEGSKA (reference sequence). This CDR3 comprises 12 residues. V lost 8 bases, J lost 2 bases, and 6 bases stayed unmatched. The CDR3 DNA sequence: TGCAGTTCATCGGGACTAACCTACGAGCAGTACTTC. This codes for CSSSGLTYEQYF.

The sample holds many counts of this clonotype. The chain combines TRBV20-1 with TRBJ1-5; the D gene is possibly TRBD1 (6 bases). Deletions cut 6 bases from V and 0 bases from J, with 12 bases between. Germline lookup yields CDR1 DFQATT and CDR2 SNEGSKA (reference sequence). This CDR3 has 14 residues. The CDR3 DNA sequence: TGCAGTGCACACTACAGGGATAGCAATCAGCCCCAGCATTTT. It translates to CSAHYRDSNQPQHF.

This clonotype was found a few times. An end of the junction differs from the germline gene, which may be a read error. This chain uses TRBV18 with TRBJ1-1; D unclear. Per the germline V gene, CDR1 is KGHSH and CDR2 is LQKENI. The CDR3 runs to 12 residues. Written as DNA, the CDR3 is TGTGTCAGCTCAGCACCGTACACTGAAGCTTTCTTT. Encoded protein: CVSSAPYTEAFF.

There are many counts of this clonotype. The chain recombines TRBV28 with TRBJ2-7; tentative D call: TRBD2 (6 bases). V was clipped by 3 bases and J by 1 base, with 13 bases between them. Germline-derived CDR1 and CDR2 are MDHEN and SYDVKM. The length of the CDR3 is 15 residues. This CDR3 reads CASSFLLGGSYEQYF. The CDR3 DNA is TGTGCCAGCAGTTTCCTCCTGGGGGGATCCTACGAGCAGTACTTC.

This clonotype was seen many times. The chain has TRBV28 and TRBJ1-5; D gene uncertain. This CDR3 is built from 14 residues. From germline, CDR1 is MDHEN and CDR2 SYDVKM. V lost 6 bases and J 7 bases, leaving 16 bases between the germline ends. The CDR3 protein is CASRPDGSWQPQHF. The CDR3 DNA is TGTGCCAGCAGACCGGACGGTTCGTGGCAGCCCCAGCATTTT.

This clonotype was observed many times. V and J are TRBV12-3 or TRBV12-4 and TRBJ2-5; 11 bases match TRBD2. The CDR3 is made up of 15 amino acids. Trimming at V came to 6 bases and at J to 0 bases, leaving 3 bases not matched to a gene. The CDR3 region has the DNA TGTGCCAGCAGACCTAGCGGGGGGTACCAAGAGACCCAGTACTTC. As protein: CASRPSGGYQETQYF.

This clonotype has ten or more counts. This chain joins TRBV19 and TRBJ1-1; tentative D call: TRBD1 (5 bases). The germline V gene has CDR1 LNHDA and CDR2 SQIVND (reference sequence). Trimming removed 5 bases from V and 6 bases from J, with 19 bases in between. The length of the CDR3 is 15 residues. CDR3 DNA: TGTGCCAGTAGTCGTAGCGGAGCAGGGCCATCTGAAGCTTTCTTT. It specifies CASSRSGAGPSEAFF. The full variable domain, with the rest looked up from reference TRBV19 and TRBJ1-1, is DGGITQSPKYLFRKEGQNVTLSCEQNLNHDAMYWYRQDPGQGLRLIYYSQIVNDFQKGDIAEGYSVSREKKESFPLTVTSAQKNPTAFYLCASSRSGAGPSEAFFGQGTRLTVV.

This clonotype was found many times. The junction departs from germline at one end; a sequencing error may be responsible. The rearrangement links TRBV19 to TRBJ1-1; no clear D. The germline V gene has CDR1 LNHDA and CDR2 SQIVND (reference sequence). The CDR3 has 13 residues. CDR3 DNA: TGTGCCAGTAGTATAGAACGGAACGCTGAAGCTTTCTTT. Translation: CASSIERNAEAFF.

The gene calls are TRBV19 and TRBJ2-2, with D hard to call. Germline CDR1 is LNHDA and CDR2 is SQIVND (reference sequence). CDR3 length equals 13 residues. Deletions cut 7 bases from V and 1 base from J, with 7 bases between. DNA for the CDR3: TGTGCCAGTATGGAGCAGAACACCGGGGAGCTGTTTTTT. Translation: CASMEQNTGELFF.

About this clonotype: One end of the junction varies from germline; a read error may be responsible. The chain recombines TRBV5-1 with TRBJ2-4, with D tentatively TRBD2 (6 bases). The CDR3 loop spans 14 amino acids. The germline V gene encodes CDR1 SGHRS and CDR2 YFSETQ. CDR3 region: CASARDLAKNIKYF. CDR3 DNA: TGCGCCAGCGCCAGGGACTTAGCCAAAAACATTAAGTACTTC. Together with reference TRBV5-1 and TRBJ2-4, the CDR3 gives the full variable domain: KAGVTQTPRYLIKTRGQQVTLSCSPISGHRSVSWYQQTPGQGLQFLFEYFSETQRNKGNFPGRFSGRQFSNSRSEMNVSTLELGDSALYLCASARDLAKNIKYFGAGTRLSVL.

Ten or more counts support this clonotype. This chain uses TRBV28 with TRBJ1-2; D gene ambiguous. The CDR3 is 14 amino acids. Germline V lookup: CDR1 MDHEN, CDR2 SYDVKM. Trimming shortened V by 1 base and J by 2 bases, and 8 bases separated the two germline ends. The CDR3: CASSLYLGNYGYTF. CDR3 DNA sequence: TGTGCCAGCAGTTTATACTTGGGGAACTATGGCTACACCTTC.

Many counts were recorded for this clonotype. This sequence joins TRBV2 and TRBJ2-7; D possibly uses TRBD1 or TRBD2 (7 bases each). V gave up 3 bases and J gave up 7 bases, with 10 bases separating them. Germline CDR1 SNHLY, CDR2 FYNNEI. The CDR3 has 12 amino acids. CDR3 in amino acids: CASSDRGGEQYF. CDR3 DNA sequence: TGTGCCAGCAGTGACAGGGGGGGGGAGCAGTACTTC.